The clone carrying this T cell receptor beta chain has only one observation. The identical CDR3 is also encoded by other nucleotide sequences in the sample. This record comes from a study of shared clonotypes between healthy human individuals. Germline CDR1 SGHNT, CDR2 YYREEE (reference sequence). The V end lost 2 bases, the J end lost 4 bases, and 7 bases lay between the germline ends. This CDR3 spans 12 amino acids. TCRdb keeps only in-frame clones here, not all; method: immunoSEQ multiplex PCR. The data show about 1 million clones, about 75% seen once. The V gene is TRBV5-4, the J gene TRBJ2-7; D is perhaps TRBD1 (6 bases). The sequencing input was memory CD4+ T cells sorted from blood. Subset denoted: CD45RA-negative fraction. The receptor was isolated from a man between 18 and 35 years old in good health. The CDR3 region has the DNA TGTGCCAGCAGCTTACAGGGTTACGAGCAGTACTTC. Its translation: CASSLQGYEQYF.